This record looks at one T cell receptor beta chain sequence and its context. What it binds is not known. V was shortened by 0 bases and J by 0 bases, with 5 bases between the two germline ends. The length of the CDR3 is 14 residues. Germline CDR1 and CDR2: KGHSH and LQKENI. The source of the sample is a study of cytomegalovirus exposure and HLA in healthy donors. Profiled with immunoSEQ multiplex PCR; TCRdb holds only in-frame clones, not every one. Found here are tens of thousands of clones, roughly 95% of them singletons; the top ten hold about 1.3%. Study conclusions and caveats: The dataset shows that most TCR sequences were rare, while some public TCRs occurred in many donors. Reports credit the classifier with highly specific, highly sensitive diagnosis of cytomegalovirus status.

Separate from the approximately 700-subject first cohort was the approximately 110-subject validation cohort, to which the donors belonged. The sample comprised PBMCs. This sequence originates from a woman aged 18-29 years in good health and CMV-seronegative. The rearrangement uses TRBV18 and TRBJ1-2; D gene unclear. CDR3 DNA: TGTGCCAGCTCACCACCGTATCCTAACTATGGCTACACCTTC. It encodes CASSPPYPNYGYTF.